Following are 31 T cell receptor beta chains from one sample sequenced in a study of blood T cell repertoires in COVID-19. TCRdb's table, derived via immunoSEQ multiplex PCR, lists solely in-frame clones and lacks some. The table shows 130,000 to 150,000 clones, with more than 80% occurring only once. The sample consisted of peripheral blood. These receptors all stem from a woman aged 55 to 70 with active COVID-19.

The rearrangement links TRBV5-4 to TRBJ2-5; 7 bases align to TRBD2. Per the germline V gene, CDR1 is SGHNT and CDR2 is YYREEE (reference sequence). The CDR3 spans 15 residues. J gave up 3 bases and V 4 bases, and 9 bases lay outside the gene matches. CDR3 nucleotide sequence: TGTGCCAGCAGCCCTATCGGGAGCGGGAAAGAGACCCAGTACTTC. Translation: CASSPIGSGKETQYF.

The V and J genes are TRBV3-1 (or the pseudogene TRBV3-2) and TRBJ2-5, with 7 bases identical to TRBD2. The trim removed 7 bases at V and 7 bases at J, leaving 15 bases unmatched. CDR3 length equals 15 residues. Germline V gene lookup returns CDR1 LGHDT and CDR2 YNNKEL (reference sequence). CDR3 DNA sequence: TGTGCCAGCACCACGGTACGGCGGGAGTCGGTGACCCAGTACTTC. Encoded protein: CASTTVRRESVTQYF.

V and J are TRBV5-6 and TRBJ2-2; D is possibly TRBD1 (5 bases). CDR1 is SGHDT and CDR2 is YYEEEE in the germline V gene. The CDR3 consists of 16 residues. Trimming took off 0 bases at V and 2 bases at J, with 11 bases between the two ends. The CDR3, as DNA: TGTGCCAGCAGCTTGGCATACAGGCCAAACACCGGGGAGCTGTTTTTT. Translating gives CASSLAYRPNTGELFF.

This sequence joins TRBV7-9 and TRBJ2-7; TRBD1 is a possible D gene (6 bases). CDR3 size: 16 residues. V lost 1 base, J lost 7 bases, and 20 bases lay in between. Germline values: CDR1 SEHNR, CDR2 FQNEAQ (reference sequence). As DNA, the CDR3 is TGTGCCAGCAGCTTAGGCCGGGACACCGGAGCTAGGGAGCAGTACTTC. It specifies CASSLGRDTGAREQYF.

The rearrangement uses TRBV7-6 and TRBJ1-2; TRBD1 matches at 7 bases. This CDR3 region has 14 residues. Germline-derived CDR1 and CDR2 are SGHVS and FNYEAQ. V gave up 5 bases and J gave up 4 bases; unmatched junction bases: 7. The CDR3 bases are TGTGCCAGCAGCCGGGGGACAGCGATCTATGGCTACACCTTC. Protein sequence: CASSRGTAIYGYTF.

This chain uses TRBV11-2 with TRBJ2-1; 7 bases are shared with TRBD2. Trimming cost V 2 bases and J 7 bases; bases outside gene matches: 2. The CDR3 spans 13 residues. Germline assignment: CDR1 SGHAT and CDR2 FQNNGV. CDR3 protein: CASSLYSGNEQFF. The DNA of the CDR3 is TGTGCCAGCAGCTTATATAGCGGGAATGAGCAGTTCTTC.

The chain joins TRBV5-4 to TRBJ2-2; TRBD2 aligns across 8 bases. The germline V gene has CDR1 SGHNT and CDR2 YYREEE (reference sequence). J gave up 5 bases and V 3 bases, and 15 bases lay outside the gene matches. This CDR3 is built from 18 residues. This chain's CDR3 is CASSSPRGAGDSTGELFF. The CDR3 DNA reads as TGTGCCAGCAGCTCTCCCCGGGGAGCGGGAGATAGTACCGGGGAGCTGTTTTTT.

For the CDR3, the DNA is TGTGCCAGCAGTTTATCGCGGCAGGGCTACTCCGGGACTAGCGGGGGCAGCTCCTACAATGAGCAGTTCTTC. It codes for CASSLSRQGYSGTSGGSSYNEQFF. The V call is TRBV27, the J call TRBJ2-1, with 14 bases that match TRBD2. Germline V gives CDR1 MNHEY, CDR2 SMNVEV (reference sequence). The CDR3 is 24 amino acids. With 0 bases clipped from V and 0 bases from J, the junction kept 19 bases outside the gene matches.

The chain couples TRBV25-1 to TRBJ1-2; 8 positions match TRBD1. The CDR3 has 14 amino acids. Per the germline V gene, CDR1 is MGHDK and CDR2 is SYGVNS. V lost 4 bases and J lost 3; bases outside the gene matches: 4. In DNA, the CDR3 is TGTGCCAGCAGTGCTAGACAGGGGCACTATGGCTACACCTTC. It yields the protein CASSARQGHYGYTF.

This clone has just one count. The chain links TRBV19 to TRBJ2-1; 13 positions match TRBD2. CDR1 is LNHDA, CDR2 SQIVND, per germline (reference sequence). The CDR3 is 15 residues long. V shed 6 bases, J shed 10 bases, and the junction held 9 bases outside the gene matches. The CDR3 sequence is CASSKLAGGLYEQFF. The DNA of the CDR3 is TGTGCCAGTAGCAAACTAGCGGGAGGGCTTTACGAGCAGTTCTTC.

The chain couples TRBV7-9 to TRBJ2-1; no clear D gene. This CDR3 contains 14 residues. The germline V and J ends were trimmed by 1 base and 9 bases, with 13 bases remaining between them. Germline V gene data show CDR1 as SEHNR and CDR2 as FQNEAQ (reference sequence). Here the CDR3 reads CASSLGTSPSEQFF. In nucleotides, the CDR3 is TGTGCCAGCAGCTTAGGAACGTCGCCGAGTGAGCAGTTCTTC. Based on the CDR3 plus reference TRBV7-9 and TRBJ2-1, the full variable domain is DTGVSQNPRHKITKRGQNVTFRCDPISEHNRLYWYRQTLGQGPEFLTYFQNEAQLEKSRLLSDRFSAERPKGSFSTLEIQRTEQGDSAMYLCASSLGTSPSEQFFGPGTRLTVL.

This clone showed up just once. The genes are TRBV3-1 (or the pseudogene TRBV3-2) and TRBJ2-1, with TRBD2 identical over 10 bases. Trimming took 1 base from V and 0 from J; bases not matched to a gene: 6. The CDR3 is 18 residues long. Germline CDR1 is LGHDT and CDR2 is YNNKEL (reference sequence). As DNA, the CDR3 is TGTGCCAGCAGCCAAGGAGCGGGAGGGCGGAGCTCCTACAATGAGCAGTTCTTC. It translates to CASSQGAGGRSSYNEQFF.

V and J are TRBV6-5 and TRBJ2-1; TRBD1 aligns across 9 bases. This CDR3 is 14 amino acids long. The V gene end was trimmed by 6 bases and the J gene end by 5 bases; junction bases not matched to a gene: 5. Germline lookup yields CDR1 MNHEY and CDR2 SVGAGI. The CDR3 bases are TGTGCCAGCAGGGGACAGGGCCGGGACAATGAGCAGTTCTTC. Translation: CASRGQGRDNEQFF.

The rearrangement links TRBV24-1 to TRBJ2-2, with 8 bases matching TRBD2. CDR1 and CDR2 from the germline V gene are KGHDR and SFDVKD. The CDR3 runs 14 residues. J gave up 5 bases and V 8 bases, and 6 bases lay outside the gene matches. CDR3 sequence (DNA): TGTGCCACCAACCGGGGGGGGGCGACCGGGGAGCTGTTTTTT. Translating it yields CATNRGGATGELFF.

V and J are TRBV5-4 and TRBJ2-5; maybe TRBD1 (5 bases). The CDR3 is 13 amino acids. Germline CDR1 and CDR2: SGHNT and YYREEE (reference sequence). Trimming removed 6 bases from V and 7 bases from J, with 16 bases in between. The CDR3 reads CASTQTGARTQYF. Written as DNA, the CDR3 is TGTGCCAGCACACAAACAGGTGCACGGACCCAGTACTTC.

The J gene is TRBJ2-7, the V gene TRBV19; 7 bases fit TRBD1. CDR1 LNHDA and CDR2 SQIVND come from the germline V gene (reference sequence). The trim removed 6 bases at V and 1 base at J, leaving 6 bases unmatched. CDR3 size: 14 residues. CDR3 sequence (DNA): TGTGCCAGTAGCTGGACAGGTAGTTCCTACGAGCAGTACTTC. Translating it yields CASSWTGSSYEQYF.

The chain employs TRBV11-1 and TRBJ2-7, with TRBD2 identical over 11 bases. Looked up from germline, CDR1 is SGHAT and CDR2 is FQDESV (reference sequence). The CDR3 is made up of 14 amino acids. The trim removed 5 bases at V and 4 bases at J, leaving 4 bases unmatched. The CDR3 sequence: CASSNRTSGYEQYF. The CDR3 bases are TGTGCCAGCAGCAATCGGACTAGCGGGTACGAGCAGTACTTC.

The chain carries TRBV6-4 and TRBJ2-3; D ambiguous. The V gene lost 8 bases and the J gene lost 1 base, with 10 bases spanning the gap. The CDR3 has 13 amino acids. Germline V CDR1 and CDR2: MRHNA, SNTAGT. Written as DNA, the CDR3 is TGTGCCAGCTCGCTGAGCGGCACAGATACGCAGTATTTT. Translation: CASSLSGTDTQYF.

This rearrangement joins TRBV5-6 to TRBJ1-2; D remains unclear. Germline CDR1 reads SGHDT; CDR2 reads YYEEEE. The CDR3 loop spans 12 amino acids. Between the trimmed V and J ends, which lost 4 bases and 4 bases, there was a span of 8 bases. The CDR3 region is CASSTGGYGYTF. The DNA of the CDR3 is TGTGCCAGCAGCACGGGAGGCTATGGCTACACCTTC.

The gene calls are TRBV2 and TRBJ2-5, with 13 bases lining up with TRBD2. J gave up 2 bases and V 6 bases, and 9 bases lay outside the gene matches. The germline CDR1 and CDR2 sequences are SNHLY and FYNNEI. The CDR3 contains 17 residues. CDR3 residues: CASRPGLAGTRQETQYF. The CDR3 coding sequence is TGTGCCAGCAGGCCGGGACTAGCGGGAACTCGACAAGAGACCCAGTACTTC.

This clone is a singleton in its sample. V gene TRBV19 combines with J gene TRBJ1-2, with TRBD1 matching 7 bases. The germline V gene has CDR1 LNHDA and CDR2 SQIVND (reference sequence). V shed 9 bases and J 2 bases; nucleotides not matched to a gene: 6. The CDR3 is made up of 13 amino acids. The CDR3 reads CASTGVGNYGYTF. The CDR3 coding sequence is TGTGCCAGCACAGGGGTGGGGAACTATGGCTACACCTTC. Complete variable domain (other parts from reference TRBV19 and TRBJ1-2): DGGITQSPKYLFRKEGQNVTLSCEQNLNHDAMYWYRQDPGQGLRLIYYSQIVNDFQKGDIAEGYSVSREKKESFPLTVTSAQKNPTAFYLCASTGVGNYGYTFGSGTRLTVV.

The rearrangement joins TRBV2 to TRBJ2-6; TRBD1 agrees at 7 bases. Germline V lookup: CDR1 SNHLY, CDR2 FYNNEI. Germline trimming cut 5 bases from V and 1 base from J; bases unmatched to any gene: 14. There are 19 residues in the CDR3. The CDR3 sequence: CASSKPRQGGDSGANVLTF. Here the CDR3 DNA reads TGTGCCAGCAGTAAACCCCGACAGGGCGGTGATTCTGGGGCCAACGTCCTGACTTTC.

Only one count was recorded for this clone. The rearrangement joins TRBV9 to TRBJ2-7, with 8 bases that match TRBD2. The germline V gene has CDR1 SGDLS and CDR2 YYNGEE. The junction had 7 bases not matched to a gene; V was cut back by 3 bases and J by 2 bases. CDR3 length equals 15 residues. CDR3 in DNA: TGTGCCAGCAGCGCATATAGCGGGGACACCTACGAGCAGTACTTC. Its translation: CASSAYSGDTYEQYF.

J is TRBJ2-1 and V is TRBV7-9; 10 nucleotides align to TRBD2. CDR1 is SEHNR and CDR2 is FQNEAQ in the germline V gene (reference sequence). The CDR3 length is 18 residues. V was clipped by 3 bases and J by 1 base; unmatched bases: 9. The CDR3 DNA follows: TGTGCCAGCAGCTTGAGACTAGCGGGCACCCAATCCTACAATGAGCAGTTCTTC. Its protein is CASSLRLAGTQSYNEQFF.

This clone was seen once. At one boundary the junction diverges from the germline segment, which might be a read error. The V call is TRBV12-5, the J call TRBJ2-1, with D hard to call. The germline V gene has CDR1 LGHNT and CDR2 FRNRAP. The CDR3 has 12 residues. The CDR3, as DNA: TGTGCTAGTGGTACCCCCCCAGGCCGGCATCTCTTC. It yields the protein CASGTPPGRHLF.

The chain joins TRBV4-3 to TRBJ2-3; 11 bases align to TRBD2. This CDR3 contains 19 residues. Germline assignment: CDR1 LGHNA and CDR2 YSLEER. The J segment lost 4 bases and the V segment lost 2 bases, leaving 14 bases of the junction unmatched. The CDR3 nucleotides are TGCGCCAGCAGCCAACAACCCACTAGCGGGAGTTGGGGGGCAGATACGCAGTATTTT. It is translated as CASSQQPTSGSWGADTQYF.

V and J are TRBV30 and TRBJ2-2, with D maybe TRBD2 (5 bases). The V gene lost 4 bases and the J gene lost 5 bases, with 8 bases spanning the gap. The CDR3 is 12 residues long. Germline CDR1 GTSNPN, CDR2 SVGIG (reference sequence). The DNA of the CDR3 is TGTGCCTGGACGGGATATACCGGGGAGCTGTTTTTT. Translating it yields CAWTGYTGELFF.

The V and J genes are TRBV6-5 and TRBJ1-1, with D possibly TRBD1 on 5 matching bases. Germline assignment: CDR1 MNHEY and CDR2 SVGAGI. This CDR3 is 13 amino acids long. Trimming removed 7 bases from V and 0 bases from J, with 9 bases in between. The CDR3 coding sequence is TGTGCCAGCACTGGACAAATGAACACTGAAGCTTTCTTT. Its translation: CASTGQMNTEAFF.

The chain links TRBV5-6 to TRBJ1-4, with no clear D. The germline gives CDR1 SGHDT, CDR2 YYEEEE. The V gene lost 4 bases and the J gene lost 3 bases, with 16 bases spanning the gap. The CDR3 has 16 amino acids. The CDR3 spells CASSARWEEPNEKLFF. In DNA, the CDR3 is TGTGCCAGCAGCGCGCGTTGGGAGGAGCCTAATGAAAAACTGTTTTTT.

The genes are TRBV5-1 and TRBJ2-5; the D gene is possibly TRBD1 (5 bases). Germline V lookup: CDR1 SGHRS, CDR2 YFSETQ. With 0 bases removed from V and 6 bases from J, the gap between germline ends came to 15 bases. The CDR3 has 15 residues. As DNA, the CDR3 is TGCGCCAGCAGCTTGGCTGGGCAGGGTAGGCAGACCCAGTACTTC. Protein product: CASSLAGQGRQTQYF.

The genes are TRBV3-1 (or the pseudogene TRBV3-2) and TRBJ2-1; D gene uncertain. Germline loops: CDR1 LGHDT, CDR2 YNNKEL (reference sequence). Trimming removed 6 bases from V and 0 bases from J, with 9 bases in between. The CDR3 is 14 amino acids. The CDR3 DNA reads TGTGCCAGCAGTCCACACAGCTCCTACAATGAGCAGTTCTTC. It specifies CASSPHSSYNEQFF.